This passage covers 6 T cell receptor beta chains from one sample sequenced in a study of OX40 agonist ivuxolimab in advanced cancers. Some clones are missing from TCRdb's copy, which holds only in-frame ones; the method was immunoSEQ multiplex PCR. The sample shows 35,000 to 45,000 clones, 85% to 95% of them seen only once. This material consisted of CD4+ or CD8+ T cells sorted from blood, taken in a trial of the OX40 agonist ivuxolimab. These receptors were collected from an adult with an advanced solid tumor such as melanoma, head and neck, liver or kidney cancer.

The chain combines TRBV6-1 with TRBJ2-2, with D possibly TRBD1 on 5 matching bases. The length of the CDR3 is 13 residues. Germline CDR1 MNHNS, CDR2 SASEGT. The germline V and J ends were trimmed by 2 bases and 4 bases, with 5 bases remaining between them. The CDR3 spells CASSEQGTGELFF. CDR3 DNA: TGTGCCAGCAGTGAACAGGGCACCGGGGAGCTGTTTTTT.

V and J are TRBV6-5 and TRBJ2-7; D may be TRBD1 (5 bases). This CDR3 is built from 15 residues. Looked up from germline, CDR1 is MNHEY and CDR2 is SVGAGI. V was clipped by 6 bases and J by 0 bases, with 15 bases between them. This CDR3 is CASSLRQGYSYEQYF. The CDR3 region has the DNA TGTGCCAGCAGCTTACGGCAGGGATACTCCTACGAGCAGTACTTC.

The chain joins TRBV7-9 to TRBJ1-1, with D unclear. This CDR3 is built from 12 residues. CDR1 SEHNR and CDR2 FQNEAQ come from the germline V gene (reference sequence). Trimming cost V 5 bases and J 3 bases, with 7 bases left between them. DNA for the CDR3: TGTGCCAGCAGCCCCCCGTACACTGAAGCTTTCTTT. Translated, it gives CASSPPYTEAFF.

This rearrangement joins TRBV11-2 to TRBJ2-7, with 9 nucleotides matching TRBD1. Germline-derived CDR1 and CDR2 are SGHAT and FQNNGV. The ends lost 5 bases at V and 3 bases at J; junction bases unmatched: 5. The CDR3 is 14 amino acids. CDR3 protein: CASSPTGGFYEQYF. CDR3 coding DNA: TGTGCCAGCAGCCCAACAGGGGGCTTCTACGAGCAGTACTTC. The full variable domain, completed using reference TRBV11-2 and TRBJ2-7, is EAGVAQSPRYKIIEKRQSVAFWCNPISGHATLYWYQQILGQGPKLLIQFQNNGVVDDSQLPKDRFSAERLKGVDSTLKIQPAKLEDSAVYLCASSPTGGFYEQYFGPGTRLTVT.

The chain is built from TRBV7-9 and TRBJ1-2, with TRBD1 as a possible D gene (5 bases). Germline lookup yields CDR1 SEHNR and CDR2 FQNEAQ (reference sequence). The ends were cut back, 10 bases at V and 4 bases at J, with 16 bases in the middle. The CDR3 length is 13 residues. In DNA form, the CDR3 reads TGTGCCACTACAAATGGGGGTGCCTATGGCTACACCTTC. Amino acid sequence: CATTNGGAYGYTF.

As regards this clone: The same CDR3 arises from other DNA sequences in this sample as well. This chain joins TRBV2 and TRBJ2-7, with TRBD1 as a possible D gene (6 bases). This CDR3 has 12 residues. Germline CDR1 SNHLY, CDR2 FYNNEI. V shed 3 bases and J shed 5 bases, with 8 bases lying between them. The CDR3: CASSDRGHEQYF. CDR3 nucleotide sequence: TGTGCCAGCAGTGACAGGGGCCACGAGCAGTACTTC.